A selection of T cell receptor beta chains follows, all from one sample in a study of T cells expressing NK-cell markers. With the 5' RACE reads reprocessed, TCRdb shows one record per CDR3 protein and no DNA. The sample spans roughly 430,000 distinct CDR3 sequences; the ten largest clones claim roughly 8%. Sequenced material: blood T cells: a sorted CD56 or NKG2C T cell subset, CD4+ or CD8+ T cells, or bulk PBMC T cells (not recorded which). The receptor set was obtained from a woman aged 18 to 75 in good health. Both conserved end residues are part of each CDR3.

TRBV7-9	TRBJ2-3	CASSPRGVAGTDTQYF
TRBV28	TRBJ2-4	CASSLTDRIQYF
TRBV7-8	TRBJ1-2	CASSLVPTGIGYGYTF
TRBV5-1	TRBJ2-3	CASSGAGQGSTDTQYF
TRBV7-3	TRBJ2-1	CASREPGNEQFF
TRBV27	TRBJ2-3	CASSLLAGISTDTQYF
TRBV6-4	TRBJ2-1	CASSDMGIGEQFF
TRBV20-1	TRBJ2-1	CSARGASGKSYNEQFF
TRBV10-3	TRBJ2-7	CAISESETSSYEQYF
TRBV2	TRBJ1-1	CASSSETVNTEAFF
TRBV7-9	TRBJ1-1	CASSTPGGATNTEAFF
TRBV7-2	TRBJ2-7	CASSLAGLAGYREQYF
TRBV19	TRBJ1-2	CASSIAGTAFNYGYTF
TRBV9	TRBJ1-2	CASSVRTTGYTF
TRBV16	TRBJ2-1	CASSQRSGSSYNEQFF
TRBV7-9	TRBJ2-7	CASSLDGSLDEQYF
TRBV12-3/TRBV12-4	TRBJ2-7	CASSLIDSSYEQYF
TRBV28	TRBJ2-1	CASSPGGEGTDEQFF
TRBV7-2	TRBJ2-5	CASRRAGQGETQYF
TRBV20-1	TRBJ2-6	CSASGASGANVLTF
TRBV30	TRBJ2-5	CATERTGKETQYF
TRBV7-2	TRBJ2-4	CASSFGRGNIQYF
TRBV27	TRBJ2-1	CASSLSNRGEQFF
TRBV12-3/TRBV12-4	TRBJ2-1	CASRAVTSGYIERNEQFF
TRBV4-3	TRBJ2-7	CASSQDLGTGPGEQYF
TRBV12-1	TRBJ2-5	CASSSCRAVTGGIKTQYF
TRBV7-2	TRBJ2-5	CASSLVGGKTQYF
TRBV5-5	TRBJ2-5	CASSLVEGNLETQYF
TRBV30	TRBJ2-7	CAWSVHSSYEQYF
TRBV28	TRBJ2-7	CASSLFPDSSYEQYF
TRBV9	TRBJ2-5	CASSPEGLAGVETQYF
TRBV13	TRBJ2-2	CASSSRGGAGELFF
TRBV9	TRBJ1-1	CASSVSPQGVGNTEAFF
TRBV7-8	TRBJ2-2	CASGQRDWAGELFF
TRBV5-4	TRBJ2-4	CASSLAGQFQYF
TRBV5-1	TRBJ2-7	CASSFGTESYEQYF
TRBV2	TRBJ1-1	CASSGYTEAFF
TRBV18	TRBJ2-3	CASSTRGSLSSTDTQYF
TRBV20-1	TRBJ2-1	CSAWEWRLSSYNEQFF
TRBV28	TRBJ2-1	CASSVPHEQFF
TRBV7-2	TRBJ2-1	CASSLGQRGHDEQFF
TRBV20-1	TRBJ1-5	CSARDRDRPYNQPQHF
TRBV15	TRBJ2-3	CATRRQGRTDTQYF
TRBV12-3/TRBV12-4	TRBJ1-5	CASRVDVAQPQHF
TRBV4-2	TRBJ2-3	CASSQESLTDTQYF
TRBV29-1	TRBJ2-1	CSVGGPRSYNEQFF
TRBV3-1	TRBJ2-7	CASSQQSTSNEQYF